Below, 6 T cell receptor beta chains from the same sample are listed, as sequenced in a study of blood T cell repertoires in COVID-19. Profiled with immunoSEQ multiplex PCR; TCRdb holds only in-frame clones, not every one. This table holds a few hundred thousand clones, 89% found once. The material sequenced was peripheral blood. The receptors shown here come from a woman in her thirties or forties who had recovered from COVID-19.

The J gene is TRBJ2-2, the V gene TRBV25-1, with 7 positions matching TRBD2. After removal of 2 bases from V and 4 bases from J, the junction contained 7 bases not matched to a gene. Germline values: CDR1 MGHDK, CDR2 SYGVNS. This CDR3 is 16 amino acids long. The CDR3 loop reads CASSETAGVFTGELFF. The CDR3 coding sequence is TGTGCCAGCAGTGAAACCGCGGGGGTGTTCACCGGGGAGCTGTTTTTT. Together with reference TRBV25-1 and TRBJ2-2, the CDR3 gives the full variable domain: EADIYQTPRYLVIGTGKKITLECSQTMGHDKMYWYQQDPGMELHLIHYSYGVNSTEKGDLSSESTVSRIRTEHFPLTLESARPSHTSQYLCASSETAGVFTGELFFGEGSRLTVL.

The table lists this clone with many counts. The CDR3 DNA reads as TGTGCCAGTAGTATGGGGCCCCAAGAGACCCAGTACTTC. Protein: CASSMGPQETQYF. The V gene is TRBV19, the J gene TRBJ2-5, with a weak D call TRBD1 (5 bases). Trimming shortened V by 3 bases and J by 1 base, and 6 bases separated the two germline ends. The CDR3 is 13 residues long. Germline CDR1 and CDR2: LNHDA and SQIVND (reference sequence).

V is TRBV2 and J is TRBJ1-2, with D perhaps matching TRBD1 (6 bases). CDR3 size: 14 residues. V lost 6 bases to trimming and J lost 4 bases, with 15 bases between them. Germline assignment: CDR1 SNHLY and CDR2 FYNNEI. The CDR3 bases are TGTGCCAGCAGGGACCTTGGACAGAGCTATGGCTACACCTTC. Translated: CASRDLGQSYGYTF.

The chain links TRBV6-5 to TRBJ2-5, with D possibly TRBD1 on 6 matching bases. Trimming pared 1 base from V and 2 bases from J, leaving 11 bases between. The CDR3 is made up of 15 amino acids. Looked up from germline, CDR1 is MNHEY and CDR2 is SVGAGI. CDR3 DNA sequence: TGTGCCAGCAGTTACTTCACAGGGCGACAAGAGACCCAGTACTTC. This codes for CASSYFTGRQETQYF.

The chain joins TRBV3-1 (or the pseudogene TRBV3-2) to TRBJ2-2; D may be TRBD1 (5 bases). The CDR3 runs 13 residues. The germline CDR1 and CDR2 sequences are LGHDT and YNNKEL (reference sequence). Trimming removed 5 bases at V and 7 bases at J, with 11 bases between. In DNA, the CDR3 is TGTGCCAGCAGCACAGGTCCTTTCGGGGAGCTGTTTTTT. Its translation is CASSTGPFGELFF.

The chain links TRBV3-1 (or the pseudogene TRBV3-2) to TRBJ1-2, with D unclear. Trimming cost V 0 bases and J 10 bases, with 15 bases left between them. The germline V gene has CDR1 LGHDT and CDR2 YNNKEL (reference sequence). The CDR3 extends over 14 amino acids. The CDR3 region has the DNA TGTGCCAGCAGCCAAGAGAGTGGACTGACAACCTACACCTTC. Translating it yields CASSQESGLTTYTF.